Below, one TCR beta chain is given with its context. This entry is derived from a study of T cell changes during pregnancy in multiple sclerosis. Trimming removed 3 bases from V and 8 bases from J; junction bases left unmatched: 4. The CDR3 extends over 14 amino acids. Germline CDR1 SGHNT, CDR2 YENEEA. The method was immunoSEQ multiplex PCR; TCRdb's version includes in-frame clones alone and lacks a portion of them. Here the sample spans about 40,000 clones, around 94% being singletons. The source material was peripheral blood, sampled in the third trimester of pregnancy. The sequence was collected from a female donor with multiple sclerosis, enrolled in a pregnancy study. V and J are TRBV11-3 and TRBJ2-1; 10 nucleotides align to TRBD2. CDR3 residues: CASSFPSGGYEQFF. The CDR3 nucleotides are TGTGCCAGCAGCTTCCCTAGCGGGGGTTATGAGCAGTTCTTC.